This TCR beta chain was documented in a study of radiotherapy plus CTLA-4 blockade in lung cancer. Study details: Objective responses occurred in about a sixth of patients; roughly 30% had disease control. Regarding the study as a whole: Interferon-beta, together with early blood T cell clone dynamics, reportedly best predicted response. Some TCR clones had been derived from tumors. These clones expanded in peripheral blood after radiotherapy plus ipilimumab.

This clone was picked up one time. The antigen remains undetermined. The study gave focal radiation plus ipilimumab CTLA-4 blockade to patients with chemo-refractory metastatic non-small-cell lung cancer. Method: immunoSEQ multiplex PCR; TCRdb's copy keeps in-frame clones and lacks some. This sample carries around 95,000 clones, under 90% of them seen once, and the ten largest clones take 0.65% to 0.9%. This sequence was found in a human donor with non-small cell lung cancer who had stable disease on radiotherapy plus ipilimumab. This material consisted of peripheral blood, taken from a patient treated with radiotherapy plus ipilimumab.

CDR3 DNA sequence: TGTGCCAGCAGCTCCCTCGGACAGGGCCGCTATGGCTACACCTTC. This translates into CASSSLGQGRYGYTF. The chain couples TRBV11-2 to TRBJ1-2; the match to TRBD1 covers 8 bases. The CDR3 spans 15 residues. V lost 4 bases and J lost 4; bases outside the gene matches: 8. The germline V gene has CDR1 SGHAT and CDR2 FQNNGV. Combining the CDR3 with reference TRBV11-2 and TRBJ1-2 gives the whole variable domain EAGVAQSPRYKIIEKRQSVAFWCNPISGHATLYWYQQILGQGPKLLIQFQNNGVVDDSQLPKDRFSAERLKGVDSTLKIQPAKLEDSAVYLCASSSLGQGRYGYTFGSGTRLTVV.